The 10 T cell receptor beta chains listed next were all sequenced from one sample in a study of shared T cell receptors in the human thymus. TCRdb's copy holds only in-frame clones and misses some; the assay was immunoSEQ multiplex PCR. The sample lists 700,000 or so clones; around 85% were seen once. This sample also belongs to another study, concerning human thymus T cells.

The sequenced material came from thymocytes. Receptors originate from a girl less than two years old with a congenital heart defect.

This chain's CDR3 is CASSTRGGTGSHEQYF. The CDR3 DNA is TGTGCCAGTAGTACAAGAGGGGGGACAGGGAGCCACGAGCAGTACTTC. The chain carries TRBV19 and TRBJ2-7; 9 bases agree with TRBD1. This CDR3 is built from 16 residues. Trimming at V came to 4 bases and at J to 5 bases, leaving 12 bases not matched to a gene. Germline loops: CDR1 LNHDA, CDR2 SQIVND (reference sequence).

V gene TRBV4-1 combines with J gene TRBJ2-1, with TRBD2 identical over 7 bases. From germline, CDR1 is MGHRA and CDR2 YSYEKL. V lost 4 bases to trimming and J lost 6 bases; unmatched junction nucleotides: 15. This CDR3 spans 17 amino acids. DNA of the CDR3: TGCGCCAGCAGCCCTCCTTACCGGACTAGTTGGTTCAATGAGCAGTTCTTC. Its protein product is CASSPPYRTSWFNEQFF.

This chain connects TRBV28 to TRBJ1-2, with TRBD1 identical over 8 bases. The trim removed 0 bases at V and 10 bases at J, leaving 16 bases unmatched. Germline CDR1 is MDHEN and CDR2 is SYDVKM. This CDR3 has 17 residues. The CDR3 protein is CASSLWDRVLPPLYYTF. The CDR3 DNA sequence: TGTGCCAGCAGTTTATGGGACAGGGTCTTACCACCTCTTTACTACACCTTC.

This chain connects TRBV4-3 to TRBJ1-1, with TRBD1 matching over 7 bases. The CDR3 sequence is 14 residues long. The germline V gene has CDR1 LGHNA and CDR2 YSLEER. V shed 6 bases, J shed 0 bases, and the junction held 4 bases outside the gene matches. CDR3 nucleotide sequence: TGCGCCAGCAGTTACAGGGGTCTGAACACTGAAGCTTTCTTT. Translating it yields CASSYRGLNTEAFF.

The V gene is TRBV27, the J gene TRBJ1-1; D is undetermined. Germline V gene lookup returns CDR1 MNHEY and CDR2 SMNVEV (reference sequence). The CDR3 length is 13 residues. Trimming left V 8 bases short and J 3 bases short, with 13 bases between. This CDR3 is CASRVEGYTEAFF. The CDR3 nucleotides are TGTGCCAGCCGGGTGGAAGGATACACTGAAGCTTTCTTT.

This clone came up once. The rearrangement links TRBV5-6 to TRBJ2-5, with 7 bases that match TRBD1. The germline CDR1 and CDR2 sequences are SGHDT and YYEEEE. Trimming at V came to 3 bases and at J to 5 bases, leaving 16 bases not matched to a gene. The CDR3 is 17 residues long. The CDR3 nucleotides are TGTGCCAGCAGCTGCGAACTTCCGGGACAGCGTCGGGAGACCCAGTACTTC. Its translation: CASSCELPGQRRETQYF. The variable domain in full, with the rest retrieved from reference TRBV5-6 and TRBJ2-5, is DAGVTQSPTHLIKTRGQQVTLRCSPKSGHDTVSWYQQALGQGPQFIFQYYEEEERQRGNFPDRFSGHQFPNYSSELNVNALLLGDSALYLCASSCELPGQRRETQYFGPGTRLLVL.

This chain connects TRBV27 to TRBJ2-3; D possibly corresponds to TRBD2 (7 bases). CDR1 and CDR2 from the germline V gene are MNHEY and SMNVEV (reference sequence). This CDR3 region has 13 residues. Trimming took 6 bases from V and 7 from J, leaving 14 bases between them. In nucleotides, the CDR3 is TGTGCCAGCAGCAGGGGCGGGAGTTATACGCAGTATTTT. Translated, it gives CASSRGGSYTQYF.

The J gene is TRBJ1-1, the V gene TRBV5-1; TRBD1 matches at 7 bases. This CDR3 has 15 residues. V lost 4 bases to trimming and J lost 5 bases; unmatched junction nucleotides: 11. Germline lookup yields CDR1 SGHRS and CDR2 YFSETQ. The DNA of the CDR3 is TGCGCCAGCAGCCTAATGACAGGGTTTGAAACTGAAGCTTTCTTT. Protein sequence: CASSLMTGFETEAFF.

The chain employs TRBV6-1 and TRBJ2-3; 10 bases align to TRBD2. The CDR3 length is 21 residues. V was clipped by 2 bases and J by 0 bases; unmatched bases: 17. The germline CDR1 and CDR2 sequences are MNHNS and SASEGT. The CDR3 DNA follows: TGTGCCAGCAGTGAACCCTCTACTAGCGGGGCGGATTACTCTAGCACAGATACGCAGTATTTT. Its translation is CASSEPSTSGADYSSTDTQYF.

This clone came up once. This chain joins TRBV7-2 and TRBJ1-5; the match to TRBD1 covers 7 bases. This CDR3 has 16 residues. Per germline, CDR1 SGHTA and CDR2 FQGNSA. V gave up 3 bases and J gave up 2 bases; unmatched junction bases: 7. CDR3 protein: CASSFEQGLGNQPQHF. The CDR3 region has the DNA TGTGCCAGCAGCTTTGAACAGGGGTTGGGCAATCAGCCCCAGCATTTT.